This T cell receptor (beta chain) is drawn from a study of PD-1 blockade in classical Hodgkin lymphoma. Study context: Patients in the cohort were put on intravenous nivolumab, 3 mg/kg every 2 weeks.

Sequenced by immunoSEQ multiplex PCR; TCRdb stores in-frame clones only, minus some. There are approximately 60,000 clones in the sample; approximately 89% occur only once, and approximately 12% lies in the top ten. The patients all showed relapse after autologous stem cell transplantation, while their brentuximab vedotin exposure varied. The V end was cut by 5 bases, the J end by 3 bases, with 19 bases between. The germline V gene encodes CDR1 PRHDT and CDR2 FYEKMQ (reference sequence). The CDR3 is made up of 17 amino acids. With regard to this clone: Antigen unknown.

The study, taken as a whole, reports: A significant rise in TCR diversity by C4D1 was seen for CD4+ but not CD8+ cells. Diversity similar to that of newly diagnosed patients was seen at baseline in complete responders.

Sequenced here: peripheral blood mononuclear cells (PBMCs), sampled at baseline. This receptor was obtained from a human donor with classical Hodgkin lymphoma. This sequence joins TRBV13 and TRBJ2-2; possible D gene TRBD1, 6 bases. The DNA for the CDR3 is TGTGCCAGCAGCCCCAAGGGCGCGGACAGATACACCGGGGAGCTGTTTTTT. Its translation: CASSPKGADRYTGELFF.